The clone carrying this T cell receptor (beta chain) was detected many times. With a duration under 3 months, ophthalmopathy in the donors showed moderate-to-severe activity, CAS ≥3 and NOSPECS ≥4. The CDR3 runs to 16 residues. Per germline, CDR1 SGHRS and CDR2 YFSETQ. V lost 6 bases and J lost 3; bases outside the gene matches: 8. This sample stems from a study of Graves' ophthalmopathy and Graves' hyperthyroidism. Amplification from RNA transcripts yielded the TCR beta CDR3 regions. The first round was an RT-PCR with HTBI primers, and the second round was a multiplex PCR. MiXCR, run by TCRdb on the multiplex PCR reads, gives a single entry per CDR3 protein. The sample carries about 700,000 distinct CDR3 sequences, roughly two fifths recorded once.

The sample was peripheral blood. The clonotype was recovered from an adult man with Graves' ophthalmopathy. The chain joins TRBV5-1 to TRBJ1-6; 8 bases are shared with TRBD1. The CDR3 sequence: CASTLNGQGYNSPLHF. CDR3 in DNA: TGCGCCAGCACCCTAAACGGACAGGGCTATAATTCACCCCTCCACTTT. The full variable domain, completed using reference TRBV5-1 and TRBJ1-6, is KAGVTQTPRYLIKTRGQQVTLSCSPISGHRSVSWYQQTPGQGLQFLFEYFSETQRNKGNFPGRFSGRQFSNSRSEMNVSTLELGDSALYLCASTLNGQGYNSPLHFGNGTRLTVT.